The entry below describes one T cell receptor (beta chain). CD45RO-negative cells were positively selected for CCR7, leaving out terminally differentiated effector memory CD45RA+ cells. Repertoires were generated with immunoSEQ multiplex PCR, while TCRdb's copy carries only in-frame clones and drops some. This sample has roughly 2 million clones; less than 95% occur once, and the top ten carry roughly 1%. The data are from a study of shared clonotypes between healthy human individuals. Turning to the study itself: Per-donor plates numbered three CD4 naive, three CD4 memory, two CD8 naive and one CD8 memory.

Per the germline V gene, CDR1 is SGHTA and CDR2 is FQGNSA. The CDR3 totals 14 residues. The V gene lost 1 base and the J gene lost 4 bases, with 8 bases spanning the gap. The source material was naive CD8+ T cells sorted from blood. The chain employs TRBV7-2 and TRBJ2-1; a weak D match, TRBD1 (5 bases). The TCR originated in a man aged 18 to 29 in good health. The CDR3 loop is CASSLGGHYNEQFF. For the CDR3, the DNA is TGTGCCAGCAGCTTAGGGGGCCATTACAATGAGCAGTTCTTC.